This T cell receptor (beta chain) derives from a study of blood T cell repertoires in COVID-19. The germline V gene encodes CDR1 SGDLS and CDR2 YYNGEE. The CDR3 consists of 14 residues. Between the trimmed V and J ends, which lost 1 base and 4 bases, there was a span of 11 bases. Symptom resolution, clearance, or two negative PCRs marked the recovered donors of Cohort 3. The table came from immunoSEQ multiplex PCR; TCRdb's copy has only in-frame clones and leaves some out. The table has 300,000 to 350,000 clones, approximately 88% seen once. The sequenced sample consisted of PBMCs or T cells enriched from blood (not recorded which). The origin of this receptor is a man between 25 and 39 years old who had recovered from COVID-19. This chain joins TRBV9 and TRBJ1-1; D perhaps matches TRBD1 (5 bases). This chain's CDR3 is CASSVKGPGTEAFF. The CDR3 DNA reads TGTGCCAGCAGCGTAAAGGGGCCGGGCACTGAAGCTTTCTTT.